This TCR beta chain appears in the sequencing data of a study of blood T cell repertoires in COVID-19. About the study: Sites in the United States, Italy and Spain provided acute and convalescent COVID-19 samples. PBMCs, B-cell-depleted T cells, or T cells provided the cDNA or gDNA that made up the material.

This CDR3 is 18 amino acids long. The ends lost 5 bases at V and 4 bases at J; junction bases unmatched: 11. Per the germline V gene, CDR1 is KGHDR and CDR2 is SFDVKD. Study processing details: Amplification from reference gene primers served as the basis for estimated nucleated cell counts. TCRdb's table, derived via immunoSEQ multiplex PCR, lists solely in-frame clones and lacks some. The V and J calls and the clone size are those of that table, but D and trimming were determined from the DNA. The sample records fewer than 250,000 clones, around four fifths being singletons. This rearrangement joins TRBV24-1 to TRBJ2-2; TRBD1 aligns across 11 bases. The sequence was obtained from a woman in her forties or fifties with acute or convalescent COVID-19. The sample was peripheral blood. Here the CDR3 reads CATSAPNQGTGGTGELFF. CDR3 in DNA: TGTGCCACCAGTGCCCCCAACCAGGGGACAGGGGGCACCGGGGAGCTGTTTTTT.